The subject of this entry is one T cell receptor (beta chain). No antigen is known for it. One junction end does not reproduce the germline sequence, and a read error may be involved. This sample was taken from a study of cytomegalovirus exposure and HLA in healthy donors. Germline CDR1 SEHNR, CDR2 FQNEAQ (reference sequence). The CDR3 contains 12 residues. The PCR used 60 Vbeta and 13 Jbeta primers. Clones were read by immunoSEQ multiplex PCR, and TCRdb kept only the in-frame ones, dropping some. The sample contains fewer than 350,000 clones, 80% to 90% of which appear only once. Study-level points and caveats: In a later analysis, across HLA loci, associated TCR counts were highest for DRB1, lowest for HLA-C.

This chain links TRBV7-9 with TRBJ2-3; D is undetermined. The receptor's source is a woman between 18 and 29 years old in good health and CMV-seronegative. The material sequenced was PBMCs. The CDR3 protein is CSSSSPTDTQYF. The DNA of the CDR3 is TGTTCCAGCAGCTCCCCGACAGATACGCAGTATTTT.